The 13 T cell receptor beta chains given below trace back to one sample, sequenced in a study of blood T cell repertoires in COVID-19. TCRdb's copy holds only in-frame clones and misses some; the assay was immunoSEQ multiplex PCR. The sample includes fewer than 35,000 clones, around nine tenths of them seen just once. Sequencing was carried out using peripheral blood. Every receptor here comes from a human donor in a cohort sampled during active COVID-19. The donor label of this sample is uncertain.

The chain links TRBV12-3 or TRBV12-4 to TRBJ1-2, with D maybe TRBD1 (6 bases). Trimming left V 6 bases short and J 8 bases short, with 13 bases between. This CDR3 has 12 amino acids. This chain's CDR3 is CASSNRARGYTF. CDR3 coding DNA: TGTGCCAGCAGCAACAGGGCTCGGGGCTACACCTTC.

This chain connects TRBV5-6 to TRBJ1-1, with 9 bases lining up with TRBD1. The V gene's germline CDR1 is SGHDT and CDR2 YYEEEE. There are 16 residues in the CDR3. J was trimmed by 1 base and V by 6 bases; bases with no gene match: 10. CDR3 region: CASNPLDRGGNTEAFF. The CDR3, as DNA: TGTGCCAGCAACCCCTTGGACAGGGGCGGGAACACTGAAGCTTTCTTT.

The chain has TRBV29-1 and TRBJ1-4; 8 bases align to TRBD1. In germline, CDR1 is SQVTM, CDR2 ANQGSEA. The CDR3 has 17 residues. V shed 2 bases, J shed 7 bases, and the junction held 15 bases outside the gene matches. In DNA form, the CDR3 reads TGCAGCGTTGAACTGGCGTTGGGCCAGGGGGCGGGTGAAAAACTGTTTTTT. It specifies CSVELALGQGAGEKLFF. The full variable domain, in which reference TRBV29-1 and TRBJ1-4 provide the parts outside the CDR3, is SAVISQKPSRDICQRGTSLTIQCQVDSQVTMMFWYRQQPGQSLTLIATANQGSEATYESGFVIDKFPISRPNLTFSTLTVSNMSPEDSSIYLCSVELALGQGAGEKLFFGSGTQLSVL.

The J gene is TRBJ1-2, the V gene TRBV28, with 12 bases aligning to TRBD1. The germline V gene encodes CDR1 MDHEN and CDR2 SYDVKM. This CDR3 is 13 amino acids long. The trim removed 6 bases at V and 7 bases at J, leaving 3 bases unmatched. CDR3 bases: TGTGCCAGCAGGGGACAGGGGGCCCCTGGCTACACCTTC. The encoded protein is CASRGQGAPGYTF.

The chain is built from TRBV19 and TRBJ2-3; perhaps TRBD1 as D (6 bases). V lost 5 bases and J lost 5, with 17 bases in between. CDR1 and CDR2 from the germline V gene are LNHDA and SQIVND (reference sequence). CDR3 length: 15 amino acids. CDR3 region: CASSAAGTPGDTQYF. CDR3 in DNA: TGTGCCAGTAGTGCCGCCGGGACACCCGGAGATACGCAGTATTTT.

The chain combines TRBV6-5 with TRBJ1-1; TRBD1 agrees at 7 bases. CDR1 is MNHEY, CDR2 SVGAGI, per germline. The CDR3 has 14 residues. Trimming removed 6 bases from V and 1 base from J; junction bases left unmatched: 5. CDR3 sequence: CASRPDRRNTEAFF. CDR3 DNA: TGTGCCAGCAGGCCGGACAGGAGGAACACTGAAGCTTTCTTT.

CDR3 in DNA: TGCGCCAGCAGTTTAGTCGGACAGGGGGACACTGAAGCTTTCTTT. Its protein is CASSLVGQGDTEAFF. This chain uses TRBV5-1 with TRBJ1-1; TRBD1 agrees at 10 bases. CDR3 length: 15 amino acids. Trimming cost V 5 bases and J 3 bases; bases outside gene matches: 7. CDR1 and CDR2 (germline): SGHRS, YFSETQ.

This CDR3 is CASSQRSGGVGETQYF. The CDR3 nucleotides read TGCGCCAGCAGCCAACGAAGCGGGGGGGTGGGAGAGACCCAGTACTTC. The chain is built from TRBV4-1 and TRBJ2-5; TRBD2 matches 10 bases. The CDR3 has 16 amino acids. J was trimmed by 4 bases and V by 2 bases; bases with no gene match: 7. Germline CDR1 is MGHRA and CDR2 is YSYEKL.

The J gene is TRBJ2-7, the V gene TRBV3-1 (or the pseudogene TRBV3-2); 9 positions agree with TRBD2. The CDR3 extends over 15 amino acids. Germline assignment: CDR1 LGHDT and CDR2 YNNKEL (reference sequence). The junction had 5 bases not matched to a gene; V was cut back by 0 bases and J by 5 bases. The CDR3 here is CASSQEGLAGDEQYF. For the CDR3, the DNA is TGTGCCAGCAGCCAAGAGGGACTAGCAGGGGACGAGCAGTACTTC.

This chain uses TRBV27 with TRBJ1-2, with 9 positions matching TRBD1. The length of the CDR3 is 15 residues. With 5 bases clipped from V and 5 bases from J, the junction kept 9 bases outside the gene matches. The germline V gene has CDR1 MNHEY and CDR2 SMNVEV (reference sequence). This CDR3 reads CASSPGTGIGYGYTF. The CDR3 nucleotides read TGTGCCAGCAGTCCCGGGACAGGGATTGGGTATGGCTACACCTTC.

CDR3 nucleotides: TGTGCCAGCAGTCCCATTGGTGGAGGGCCCCAGCATTTT. It yields the protein CASSPIGGGPQHF. The V and J genes are TRBV27 and TRBJ1-5; D gene uncertain. The CDR3 is 13 residues long. The V end was cut by 5 bases, the J end by 9 bases, with 14 bases between. Germline-derived CDR1 and CDR2 are MNHEY and SMNVEV (reference sequence).

V and J are TRBV2 and TRBJ1-1, with D hard to call. Germline V gene data show CDR1 as SNHLY and CDR2 as FYNNEI. CDR3 length: 12 amino acids. Trimming shortened V by 6 bases and J by 4 bases, and 9 bases separated the two germline ends. The CDR3 is CASRLEGTEAFF. The CDR3 DNA reads TGTGCCAGCAGATTGGAGGGCACTGAAGCTTTCTTT.

The chain has TRBV11-2 and TRBJ1-1; D perhaps matches TRBD1 (5 bases). This CDR3 is built from 13 residues. The germline V and J ends were trimmed by 3 bases and 1 base, with 6 bases remaining between them. CDR1 is SGHAT and CDR2 is FQNNGV in the germline V gene. The DNA of the CDR3 is TGTGCCAGCAGCTTTGGGGCGAACACTGAAGCTTTCTTT. Translation: CASSFGANTEAFF.